A selection of T cell receptor beta chains follows, all from one sample in a study of T cell responses to AZD1222 COVID-19 vaccine. Only in-frame clones appear in the TCRdb table, and some are missing; sequencing was by immunoSEQ multiplex PCR. This table has around 99,000 clones, approximately 92% appearing once. Specimen: peripheral blood, collected on day 0 of AZD1222 vaccination. The receptors come from an adult in good health. CDR3s include the opening cysteine and the closing phenylalanine or tryptophan.

CDR3 protein	J gene	V gene	CDR3 length
CASRAGLAEYNEQFF	TRBJ2-1	TRBV5-4	15
CASSRPLYEQYF	TRBJ2-7	TRBV6-2/TRBV6-3	12
CAILGTSYEQYF	TRBJ2-7	TRBV10-3	12
CATETGNQETQYF	TRBJ2-5	TRBV24-1	13
CASSQGANTEAFF	TRBJ1-1	TRBV5-1	13
CASSDPNTGELFF	TRBJ2-2	TRBV19	13
CASSQAKGNTGELFF	TRBJ2-2	TRBV4-1	15
CASSPRDGSTDTQYF	TRBJ2-3	TRBV18	15
CASSPPVADSNQPQHF	TRBJ1-5	TRBV18	16
CSGSGGYGYTF	TRBJ1-2	TRBV29-1	11
CASSIFTAGSSYNEQFF	TRBJ2-1	TRBV19	17
CATSARLAGNTDTQYF	TRBJ2-3	TRBV24-1	16